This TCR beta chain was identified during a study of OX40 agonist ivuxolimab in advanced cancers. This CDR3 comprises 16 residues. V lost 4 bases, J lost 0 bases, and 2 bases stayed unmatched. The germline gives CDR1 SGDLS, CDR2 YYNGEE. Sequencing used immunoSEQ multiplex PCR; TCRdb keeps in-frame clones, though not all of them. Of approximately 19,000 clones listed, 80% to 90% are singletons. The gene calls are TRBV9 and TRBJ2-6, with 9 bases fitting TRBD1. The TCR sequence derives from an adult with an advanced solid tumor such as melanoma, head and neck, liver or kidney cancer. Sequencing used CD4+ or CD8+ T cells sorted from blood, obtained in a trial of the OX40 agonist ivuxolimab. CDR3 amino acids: CASSRDRASGANVLTF. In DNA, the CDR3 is TGTGCCAGCAGCAGGGACAGGGCCTCTGGGGCCAACGTCCTGACTTTC.